This TCR beta chain was captured by sequencing in a study of neoadjuvant anti-PD-1 for oral cavity cancer. Study summary: Non-progressing patients received a fourth nivolumab dose near day 43, then surgery on days 50-56.

Profiling relied on immunoSEQ multiplex PCR, and the TCRdb table lists in-frame clones only, not all of them. The data hold around 31,000 clones, with 85% to 90% observed a single time. Study conclusions and caveats: Higher pretreatment blood Treg/Th17 ratios correlated with higher pretreatment blood and lower post-treatment tumor TCRbeta clonality.

Trimming took off 1 base at V and 5 bases at J, with 6 bases between the two ends. This CDR3 has 12 residues. Looked up from germline, CDR1 is SGHTA and CDR2 is FQGNSA. With respect to this clone: Antigen specificity is unknown.

The chain recombines TRBV7-2 with TRBJ2-7, with no clear D. The specimen comprised PBMCs, sampled before nivolumab (anti-PD-1) treatment. This TCR was recovered from a person between 40 and 80 years old with oral cavity squamous cell carcinoma. The CDR3 nucleotides are TGTGCCAGCAGCTTAGTGGTCCACGAGCAGTACTTC. Translation: CASSLVVHEQYF.